This T cell receptor beta chain was captured by sequencing in a study of blood T cell repertoires in COVID-19. Study background: Italy, Spain and the United States were the sources of the convalescent and acute COVID-19 samples. The cDNA or gDNA used as material had been derived from T cells, B-cell-depleted T cells, or PBMCs.

Original processing notes: Amplifying reference gene primers gave estimates of nucleated cell counts. Clones were read by immunoSEQ multiplex PCR, and TCRdb kept only the in-frame ones, dropping some. That table furnishes V, J and clone size, whereas the DNA furnished D and trimming. This sample has around 250,000 clones, with approximately 84% found just once. The germline V gene encodes CDR1 MNHNS and CDR2 SASEGT. V was cut by 0 bases and J by 8 bases, with 13 bases left in between. This CDR3 is 14 amino acids long. This TCR came from a human donor in a cohort sampled during active COVID-19. V and J are TRBV6-1 and TRBJ1-2; weak D call: TRBD1 (5 bases). The sequencing input was peripheral blood. The chain's CDR3 is CASSEATQDRGYTF. CDR3 nucleotide sequence: TGTGCCAGCAGTGAAGCGACACAGGATCGCGGCTACACCTTC.